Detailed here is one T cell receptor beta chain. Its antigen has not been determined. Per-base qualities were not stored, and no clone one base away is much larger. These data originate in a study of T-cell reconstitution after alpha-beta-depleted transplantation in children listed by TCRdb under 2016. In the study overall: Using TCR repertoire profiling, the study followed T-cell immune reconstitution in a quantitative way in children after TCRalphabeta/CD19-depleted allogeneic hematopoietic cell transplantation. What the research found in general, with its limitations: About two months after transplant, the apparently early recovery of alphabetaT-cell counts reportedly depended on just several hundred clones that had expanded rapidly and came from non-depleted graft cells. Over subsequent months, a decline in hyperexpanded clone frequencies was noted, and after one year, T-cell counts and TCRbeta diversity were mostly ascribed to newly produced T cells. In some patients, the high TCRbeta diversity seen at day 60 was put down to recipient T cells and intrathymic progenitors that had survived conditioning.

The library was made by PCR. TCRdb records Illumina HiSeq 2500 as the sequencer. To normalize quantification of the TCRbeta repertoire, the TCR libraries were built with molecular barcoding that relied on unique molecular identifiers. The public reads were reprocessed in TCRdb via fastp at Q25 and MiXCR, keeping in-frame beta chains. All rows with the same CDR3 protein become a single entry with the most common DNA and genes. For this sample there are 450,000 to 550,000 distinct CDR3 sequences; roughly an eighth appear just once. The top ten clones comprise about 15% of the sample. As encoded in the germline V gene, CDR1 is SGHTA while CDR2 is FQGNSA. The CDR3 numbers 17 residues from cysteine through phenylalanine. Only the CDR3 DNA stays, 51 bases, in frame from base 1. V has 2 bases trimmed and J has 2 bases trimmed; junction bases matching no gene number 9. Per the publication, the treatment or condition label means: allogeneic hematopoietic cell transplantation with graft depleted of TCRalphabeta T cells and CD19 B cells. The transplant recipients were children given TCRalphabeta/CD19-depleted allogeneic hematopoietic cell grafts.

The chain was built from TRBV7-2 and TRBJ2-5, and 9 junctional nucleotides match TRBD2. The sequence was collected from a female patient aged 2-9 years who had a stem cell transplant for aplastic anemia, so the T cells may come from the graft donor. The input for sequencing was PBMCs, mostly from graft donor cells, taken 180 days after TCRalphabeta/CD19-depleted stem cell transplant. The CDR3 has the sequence CASSLSPGLAEQETQYF. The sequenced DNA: TGTGCCAGCAGCTTAAGCCCGGGACTAGCAGAACAAGAGACCCAGTACTTC. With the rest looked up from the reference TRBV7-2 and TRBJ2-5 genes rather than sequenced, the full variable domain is GAGVSQSPSNKVTEKGKDVELRCDPISGHTALYWYRQSLGQGLEFLIYFQGNSAPDKSGLPSDRFSAERTGGSVSTLTIQRTQQEDSAVYLCASSLSPGLAEQETQYFGPGTRLLVL.